Shown below are 14 T cell receptor beta chains from a single sample sequenced in a study of blood T cell repertoires in COVID-19. Only in-frame clones appear in the TCRdb table, and some are missing; sequencing was by immunoSEQ multiplex PCR. The data show 140,000 or so clones, with about 79% seen just once and 9.2% held by the top ten. The sequenced sample was PBMCs or T cells enriched from blood (not recorded which). The receptors shown here come from a man in his fifties or sixties who had recovered from COVID-19.

The J gene is TRBJ1-6, the V gene TRBV7-3, with D possibly TRBD1 on 6 matching bases. The CDR3 contains 14 residues. Trimming removed 6 bases at V and 8 bases at J, with 14 bases between. Germline-derived CDR1 and CDR2 are SGHTA and FQGTGA. The CDR3 region is CASRKTGSDSPLHF. CDR3 DNA sequence: TGTGCCAGCAGGAAGACAGGTTCTGATTCACCCCTCCACTTT.

The chain combines TRBV18 with TRBJ1-5, with 11 bases identical to TRBD1. CDR3 length: 15 residues. After removal of 6 bases from V and 6 bases from J, the junction contained 7 bases not matched to a gene. Germline assignment: CDR1 KGHSH and CDR2 LQKENI. Written as DNA, the CDR3 is TGTGCCAGCTCTCCCGGGACAGGGGGTTTTCAGCCCCAGCATTTT. Protein sequence: CASSPGTGGFQPQHF.

DNA of the CDR3: TGTGCCAGCAGCTCTTGGGGACTCACGCAGTATTTT. Translation gives CASSSWGLTQYF. This chain joins TRBV5-8 and TRBJ2-3, with D maybe TRBD2 (6 bases). Looked up from germline, CDR1 is SGHTS and CDR2 is YDEGEE. V was pared by 3 bases and J by 9 bases, with 11 bases between. The CDR3 has 12 residues. Full variable domain (missing parts from reference TRBV5-8 and TRBJ2-3): EAGVTQSPTHLIKTRGQQATLRCSPISGHTSVYWYQQALGLGLQFLLWYDEGEERNRGNFPPRFSGRQFPNYSSELNVNALELEDSALYLCASSSWGLTQYFGPGTRLTVL.

The chain uses TRBV4-3 and TRBJ2-1, with D perhaps TRBD1 (6 bases). Germline CDR1 is LGHNA and CDR2 is YSLEER. Trimming shortened V by 4 bases and J by 2 bases, and 12 bases separated the two germline ends. The CDR3 is 15 amino acids. CDR3 in DNA: TGCGCCAGCAGCCTGGGGGACAAAGCCTACAATGAGCAGTTCTTC. This gives the protein CASSLGDKAYNEQFF.

V gene TRBV12-3 or TRBV12-4 combines with J gene TRBJ2-7, with D uncertain. CDR3 size: 12 residues. V lost 7 bases, J lost 7 bases, and 14 bases lay in between. The DNA for the CDR3 is TGTGCCAGCAAGTACGGTATTTTGGAGCAGTACTTC. Its protein product is CASKYGILEQYF.

The genes are TRBV6-1 and TRBJ1-5, with 7 nucleotides matching TRBD1. Looked up from germline, CDR1 is MNHNS and CDR2 is SASEGT. This CDR3 contains 17 residues. The ends lost 1 base at V and 4 bases at J; junction bases unmatched: 10. The CDR3 region is CASSEGLFRTGNQPQHF. The CDR3 region has the DNA TGTGCCAGCAGTGAAGGGCTTTTCAGGACAGGTAATCAGCCCCAGCATTTT.

V usage is TRBV27 and J usage is TRBJ1-5; 8 bases line up with TRBD1. This CDR3 has 17 amino acids. J was trimmed by 2 bases and V by 4 bases; bases with no gene match: 10. Germline V gene data show CDR1 as MNHEY and CDR2 as SMNVEV (reference sequence). The CDR3 region has the DNA TGTGCCAGCAGTTCCTGGACAGGGCTTGGTGGCAATCAGCCCCAGCATTTT. Its translation: CASSSWTGLGGNQPQHF.

The sample holds one count of this clone. The chain combines TRBV6-6 with TRBJ1-1; TRBD1 matches 10 bases. This CDR3 comprises 13 residues. V was pared by 2 bases and J by 8 bases, with 2 bases of the junction left unmatched. Germline assignment: CDR1 MNHNY and CDR2 SVGAGI (reference sequence). The CDR3 loop reads CASSYPDRGEAFF. The CDR3 DNA is TGTGCCAGCAGTTACCCGGACAGGGGGGAAGCTTTCTTT.

The V gene is TRBV6-4, the J gene TRBJ1-2; 8 bases match TRBD1. Trimming at V came to 2 bases and at J to 7 bases, leaving 15 bases not matched to a gene. The CDR3 loop spans 17 amino acids. Germline V gene sequence: CDR1 MRHNA, CDR2 SNTAGT. The CDR3, as DNA: TGTGCCAGCAGTGACACTCTTCTTAACCAGGGGGCGGTTGGCTACACCTTC. It codes for CASSDTLLNQGAVGYTF.

The rearrangement links TRBV5-1 to TRBJ2-3; unclear D gene. The CDR3 is made up of 14 amino acids. Trimming removed 1 base at V and 0 bases at J, with 6 bases between. CDR1 and CDR2 from the germline V gene are SGHRS and YFSETQ. In DNA, the CDR3 is TGCGCCAGCAGCTTGACAGTTAGCACAGATACGCAGTATTTT. Its translation is CASSLTVSTDTQYF.

The chain uses TRBV5-4 and TRBJ2-5; D is unresolved. The germline gives CDR1 SGHNT, CDR2 YYREEE (reference sequence). There are 13 residues in the CDR3. V shed 4 bases and J shed 5 bases, with 12 bases lying between them. CDR3 bases: TGTGCCAGCAGCGCACCCAGTCAGGAGACCCAGTACTTC. It translates to CASSAPSQETQYF.

The chain recombines TRBV7-9 with TRBJ1-1; TRBD1 matches 10 bases. Trimming removed 5 bases from V and 4 bases from J; junction bases left unmatched: 4. The CDR3 contains 14 residues. The germline V gene has CDR1 SEHNR and CDR2 FQNEAQ (reference sequence). The CDR3 DNA reads as TGTGCCAGCAGCCCGGGACAGGGGAGCACTGAAGCTTTCTTT. Its protein product is CASSPGQGSTEAFF.

The J gene is TRBJ1-1, the V gene TRBV24-1; no clear D gene. Trimming left V 1 base short and J 1 base short, with 3 bases between. The CDR3 has 13 residues. In germline, CDR1 is KGHDR, CDR2 SFDVKD. CDR3 sequence (DNA): TGTGCCACCAGTGATTTCAAGAACACTGAAGCTTTCTTT. Translation gives CATSDFKNTEAFF.

J is TRBJ1-2 and V is TRBV6-2 or TRBV6-3; no clear D. In germline, CDR1 is MNHEY, CDR2 SVGEGT. This CDR3 region has 15 residues. Trimming took off 5 bases at V and 8 bases at J, with 21 bases between the two ends. The CDR3 region has the DNA TGTGCCAGCAGTCGCCGTGGGCCCGATAGGTTCGGCTACACCTTC. Protein sequence: CASSRRGPDRFGYTF.